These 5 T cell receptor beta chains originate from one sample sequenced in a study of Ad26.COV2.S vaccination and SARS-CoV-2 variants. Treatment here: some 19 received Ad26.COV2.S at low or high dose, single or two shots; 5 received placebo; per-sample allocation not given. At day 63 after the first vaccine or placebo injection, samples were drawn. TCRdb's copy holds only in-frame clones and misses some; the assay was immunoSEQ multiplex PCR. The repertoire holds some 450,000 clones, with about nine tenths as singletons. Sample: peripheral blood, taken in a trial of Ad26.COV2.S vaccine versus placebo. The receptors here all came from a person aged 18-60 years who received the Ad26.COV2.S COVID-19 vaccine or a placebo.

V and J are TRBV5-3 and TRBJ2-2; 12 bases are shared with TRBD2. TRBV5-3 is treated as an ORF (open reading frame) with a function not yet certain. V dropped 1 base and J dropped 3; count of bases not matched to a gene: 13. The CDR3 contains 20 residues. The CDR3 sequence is CARSLRATSGRTWDTGELFF. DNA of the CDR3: TGTGCCAGAAGCTTGAGGGCAACTAGCGGGAGGACGTGGGACACCGGGGAGCTGTTTTTT.

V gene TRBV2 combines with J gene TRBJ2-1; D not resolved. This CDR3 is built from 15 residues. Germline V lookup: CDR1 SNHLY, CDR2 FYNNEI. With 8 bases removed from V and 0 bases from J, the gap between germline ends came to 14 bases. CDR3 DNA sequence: TGTGCCAGCCATACCCGTGGAAACTCCTACAATGAGCAGTTCTTC. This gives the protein CASHTRGNSYNEQFF.

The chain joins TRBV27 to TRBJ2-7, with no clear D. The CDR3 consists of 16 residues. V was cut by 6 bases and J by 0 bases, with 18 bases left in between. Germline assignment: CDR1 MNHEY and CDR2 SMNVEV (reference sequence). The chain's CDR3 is CASSSFTGYHSYEQYF. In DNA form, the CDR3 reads TGTGCCAGCAGCTCATTTACCGGGTACCACTCCTACGAGCAGTACTTC.

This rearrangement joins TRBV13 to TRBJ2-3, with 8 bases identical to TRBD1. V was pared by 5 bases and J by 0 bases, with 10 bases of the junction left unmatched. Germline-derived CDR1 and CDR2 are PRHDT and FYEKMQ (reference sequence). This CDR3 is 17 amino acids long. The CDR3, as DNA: TGTGCCAGCAGCGCAGATACCGGGACAGGTAGCACAGATACGCAGTATTTT. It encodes CASSADTGTGSTDTQYF.

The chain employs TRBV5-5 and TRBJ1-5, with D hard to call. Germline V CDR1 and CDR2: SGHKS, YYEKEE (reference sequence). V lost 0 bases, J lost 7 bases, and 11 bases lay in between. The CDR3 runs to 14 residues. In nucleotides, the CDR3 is TGTGCCAGCAGCTTGGTCTTAGGTTCCCAGCCCCAGCATTTT. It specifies CASSLVLGSQPQHF.